A selection of T cell receptor beta chains follows, all from one sample in a study of T cell repertoires in cytomegalovirus infection. One entry per CDR3 protein, called by TCRdb with MiXCR from the reads. The sample records approximately 150,000 distinct CDR3 sequences, about 6.5% being singletons. The sample was PBMCs. All receptors derive from a human donor in good health (CMV status not recorded). Some clones in this sample may be carry-over from other donors' samples. The CDR3 runs from the conserved cysteine through the conserved F or W. Each record gives: J gene, clone size, V gene, CDR3 length, D gene, CDR3 protein, CDR3 DNA. The D gene is left open where the match is weak. The size field is filled for only some rows; it gives once, few, many or a size class.

j_gene: TRBJ1-2
abundance: many
v_gene: TRBV4-3
len: 13
d_gene: NA
CDR3aa: CASSQSRDHGYTF
CDR3nt: TGCGCCAGCAGCCAATCCAGGGATCATGGCTACACCTTC

j_gene: TRBJ2-1
abundance: few
v_gene: TRBV4-1
len: 15
d_gene: NA
CDR3aa: CASSQLVLSYNEQFF
CDR3nt: TGCGCCAGCAGCCAGTTAGTCCTCTCCTACAATGAGCAGTTCTTC

j_gene: TRBJ2-5
abundance: NA
v_gene: TRBV20-1
len: 12
d_gene: TRBD2
CDR3aa: CSAGGAQETQYF
CDR3nt: TGCAGTGCCGGGGGGGCCCAAGAGACCCAGTACTTC

j_gene: TRBJ2-7
abundance: many
v_gene: TRBV7-9
len: 14
d_gene: NA
CDR3aa: CASSLAGREYEQYF
CDR3nt: TGTGCCAGCAGCTTAGCGGGCAGGGAGTACGAGCAGTACTTC

j_gene: TRBJ2-2
abundance: NA
v_gene: TRBV29-1
len: 12
d_gene: NA
CDR3aa: CSVDLGEFKLFF
CDR3nt: TGCAGCGTGGACCTAGGGGAGTTTAAGCTGTTTTTT

j_gene: TRBJ1-4
abundance: NA
v_gene: TRBV6-6
len: 17
d_gene: NA
CDR3aa: CASSPGGGFPTNEKLFF
CDR3nt: TGTGCCAGCAGTCCGGGCGGGGGATTTCCAACTAATGAAAAACTGTTTTTT

j_gene: TRBJ1-6
abundance: many
v_gene: TRBV7-6
len: 17
d_gene: TRBD1
CDR3aa: CASSLTGQGVVKSPLHF
CDR3nt: TGTGCCAGCAGCTTAACAGGACAGGGGGTAGTAAAGTCACCCCTCCACTTT

j_gene: TRBJ1-6
abundance: many
v_gene: TRBV7-9
len: 15
d_gene: TRBD1
CDR3aa: CASSMEDRRHSPLHF
CDR3nt: TGTGCCAGCAGCATGGAGGACAGGAGACATTCACCCCTCCACTTT

j_gene: TRBJ2-4
abundance: many
v_gene: TRBV2
len: 14
d_gene: NA
CDR3aa: CASSEPRATDIQYF
CDR3nt: TGTGCCAGCAGTGAACCCCGCGCCACGGACATTCAGTACTTC

j_gene: TRBJ2-3
abundance: many
v_gene: TRBV19
len: 12
d_gene: NA
CDR3aa: CASSELEDTQYF
CDR3nt: TGTGCCAGTAGTGAATTAGAGGATACGCAGTATTTT

j_gene: TRBJ1-4
abundance: many
v_gene: TRBV7-6
len: 16
d_gene: NA
CDR3aa: CASSHRVPSTNEKLFF
CDR3nt: TGTGCCAGCAGCCACAGGGTCCCGTCGACTAATGAAAAACTGTTTTTT

j_gene: TRBJ2-3
abundance: few
v_gene: TRBV20-1
len: 14
d_gene: TRBD1
CDR3aa: CSAQGQGRPDTQYF
CDR3nt: TGCAGTGCCCAGGGACAGGGTAGGCCAGATACGCAGTATTTT

j_gene: TRBJ2-4
abundance: many
v_gene: TRBV7-2
len: 11
d_gene: NA
CDR3aa: CASSLENIQYF
CDR3nt: TGTGCCAGCAGCTTAGAAAACATTCAGTACTTC

j_gene: TRBJ1-1
abundance: many
v_gene: TRBV12-3/TRBV12-4
len: 14
d_gene: TRBD1
CDR3aa: CASRGTGMNTEAFF
CDR3nt: TGTGCCAGCAGGGGGACAGGGATGAACACTGAAGCTTTCTTT

j_gene: TRBJ1-2
abundance: many
v_gene: TRBV7-2
len: 15
d_gene: TRBD1
CDR3aa: CASSPRLGQGNGYTF
CDR3nt: TGTGCCAGCAGCCCTCGCCTGGGACAGGGGAATGGCTACACCTTC

j_gene: TRBJ1-6
abundance: many
v_gene: TRBV7-9
len: 14
d_gene: NA
CDR3aa: CASSRDVGASPLHF
CDR3nt: TGTGCCAGCAGCCGGGACGTTGGAGCTTCACCCCTCCACTTT

j_gene: TRBJ1-2
abundance: NA
v_gene: TRBV25-1
len: 12
d_gene: NA
CDR3aa: CASKTRMNGYTF
CDR3nt: TGTGCCAGCAAAACGAGGATGAATGGCTACACCTTC

j_gene: TRBJ2-5
abundance: many
v_gene: TRBV4-1
len: 16
d_gene: TRBD2
CDR3aa: CASSPGVAGGQETQYF
CDR3nt: TGCGCCAGCAGCCCCGGGGTAGCGGGGGGGCAAGAGACCCAGTACTTC

j_gene: TRBJ1-2
abundance: NA
v_gene: TRBV5-1
len: 14
d_gene: TRBD1
CDR3aa: CASSPHGQGNGYTF
CDR3nt: TGCGCCAGCAGCCCACATGGACAGGGGAATGGCTACACCTTC

j_gene: TRBJ1-4
abundance: NA
v_gene: TRBV14
len: 13
d_gene: NA
CDR3aa: CASSSITTGKLFF
CDR3nt: TGTGCCAGCAGCTCGATAACTACGGGGAAACTGTTTTTT

j_gene: TRBJ2-3
abundance: NA
v_gene: TRBV11-2
len: 13
d_gene: TRBD2
CDR3aa: CASSLGLADTQYF
CDR3nt: TGTGCCAGCAGCTTGGGACTAGCCGATACGCAGTATTTT

j_gene: TRBJ2-5
abundance: many
v_gene: TRBV7-2
len: 17
d_gene: TRBD1
CDR3aa: CASSSGQLGAFKETQYF
CDR3nt: TGTGCCAGCAGCTCGGGACAGCTTGGGGCATTTAAAGAGACCCAGTACTTC

j_gene: TRBJ2-7
abundance: many
v_gene: TRBV5-1
len: 13
d_gene: NA
CDR3aa: CASSSRGAYEQYF
CDR3nt: TGCGCCAGCAGCTCCCGGGGAGCCTACGAGCAGTACTTC

j_gene: TRBJ2-3
abundance: few
v_gene: TRBV7-2
len: 13
d_gene: NA
CDR3aa: CASSREGGDTQYF
CDR3nt: TGTGCCAGCAGCCGCGAGGGGGGAGATACGCAGTATTTT

j_gene: TRBJ1-1
abundance: many
v_gene: TRBV7-2
len: 14
d_gene: TRBD1
CDR3aa: CASSPDRVITEAFF
CDR3nt: TGTGCCAGCAGCCCCGACAGGGTGATCACTGAAGCTTTCTTT

j_gene: TRBJ2-1
abundance: many
v_gene: TRBV19
len: 15
d_gene: TRBD2
CDR3aa: CASSIASGGVHEQFF
CDR3nt: TGTGCCAGTAGTATAGCTAGCGGGGGGGTACATGAGCAGTTCTTC

j_gene: TRBJ2-5
abundance: NA
v_gene: TRBV5-4
len: 15
d_gene: TRBD1
CDR3aa: CASSLGTGGRETQYF
CDR3nt: TGTGCCAGCAGCTTGGGGACAGGGGGCCGGGAGACCCAGTACTTC

j_gene: TRBJ2-1
abundance: many
v_gene: TRBV7-8
len: 17
d_gene: NA
CDR3aa: CASSLYPAGSSYNEQFF
CDR3nt: TGTGCCAGCAGCCTGTATCCTGCGGGGAGCTCCTACAATGAGCAGTTCTTC

j_gene: TRBJ2-6
abundance: many
v_gene: TRBV12-3/TRBV12-4
len: 15
d_gene: NA
CDR3aa: CAQGTSASGANVLTF
CDR3nt: TGTGCCCAGGGGACGTCGGCTTCTGGGGCCAACGTCCTGACTTTC

j_gene: TRBJ2-3
abundance: NA
v_gene: TRBV19
len: 16
d_gene: NA
CDR3aa: CASGGYGGGLGDTQYF
CDR3nt: TGTGCCAGTGGTGGATATGGGGGGGGGCTCGGAGATACGCAGTATTTT

j_gene: TRBJ2-7
abundance: few
v_gene: TRBV6-2/TRBV6-3
len: 13
d_gene: NA
CDR3aa: CASRPTASYEQYF
CDR3nt: TGTGCCAGCAGACCGACAGCCTCCTACGAGCAGTACTTC

j_gene: TRBJ1-1
abundance: many
v_gene: TRBV5-5
len: 14
d_gene: NA
CDR3aa: CASSFDGWDTEAFF
CDR3nt: TGTGCCAGCAGCTTTGACGGCTGGGACACTGAAGCTTTCTTT

j_gene: TRBJ2-1
abundance: NA
v_gene: TRBV7-2
len: 16
d_gene: TRBD2
CDR3aa: CASSPRSGAPYNEQFF
CDR3nt: TGTGCCAGCAGCCCTCGAAGCGGGGCTCCTTACAATGAGCAGTTCTTC

j_gene: TRBJ2-3
abundance: many
v_gene: TRBV7-8
len: 16
d_gene: NA
CDR3aa: CASSTSGAGATDTQYF
CDR3nt: TGTGCCAGCAGTACCTCAGGGGCGGGGGCCACAGATACGCAGTATTTT

j_gene: TRBJ2-1
abundance: few
v_gene: TRBV19
len: 14
d_gene: TRBD1
CDR3aa: CASSRDREGNEQFF
CDR3nt: TGTGCCAGTAGTCGGGACAGGGAAGGCAATGAGCAGTTCTTC